The 29 T cell receptor beta chains reported below all come from one sample, sequenced in a study of preoperative IRX-2 immunotherapy in early breast cancer. Regarding treatment: preoperative locoregional IRX-2 cytokine immunotherapy. TCRdb keeps only in-frame clones here, not all; method: immunoSEQ multiplex PCR. The table includes roughly 99,000 clones, 70% to 90% detected once. Source: tumor tissue, taken after IRX-2 immunotherapy. All receptors derive from a human donor with breast cancer.

The gene calls are TRBV7-7 and TRBJ1-5; 7 bases align to TRBD1. With V trimmed by 3 bases and J by 7 bases, 6 bases remained unmatched. From germline, CDR1 is SSHAT and CDR2 FNYEAQ (reference sequence). The CDR3 contains 14 residues. CDR3 bases: TGTGCCAGCAGCTTGAGGACAGGTGGACAGCCCCAGCATTTT. The encoded protein is CASSLRTGGQPQHF.

V and J are TRBV5-1 and TRBJ1-4; 7 positions agree with TRBD1. There are 15 residues in the CDR3. V lost 6 bases to trimming and J lost 4 bases; unmatched junction nucleotides: 9. In germline, CDR1 is SGHRS, CDR2 YFSETQ. CDR3 amino acids: CASTSGQNNNEKLFF. The CDR3 DNA sequence: TGCGCCAGCACCTCGGGACAGAATAATAATGAAAAACTGTTTTTT.

The V gene is TRBV7-7, the J gene TRBJ1-6; no firm D call. Germline loops: CDR1 SSHAT, CDR2 FNYEAQ (reference sequence). The CDR3 is made up of 14 amino acids. The V end lost 5 bases, the J end lost 9 bases, and 14 bases lay between the germline ends. This chain's CDR3 is CASSAAAEGSPLHF. The CDR3 DNA is TGTGCCAGCAGCGCAGCGGCCGAGGGTTCACCCCTCCACTTT.

The chain links TRBV19 to TRBJ1-1; D is unresolved. This CDR3 comprises 13 residues. The V and J ends lost 3 bases and 1 base respectively, with 6 bases between them. CDR1 is LNHDA and CDR2 is SQIVND in the germline V gene (reference sequence). DNA of the CDR3: TGTGCCAGTAGTATCGCTCCGAACACTGAAGCTTTCTTT. Protein product: CASSIAPNTEAFF.

The chain's CDR3 is CASSPGTAYQPQHF. The CDR3 DNA follows: TGTGCCAGCTCACCAGGGACAGCTTATCAGCCCCAGCATTTT. The genes are TRBV18 and TRBJ1-5; the match to TRBD1 covers 7 bases. Germline trimming cut 2 bases from V and 5 bases from J; bases unmatched to any gene: 3. CDR3 length: 14 residues. The V gene's germline CDR1 is KGHSH and CDR2 LQKENI.

J is TRBJ1-5 and V is TRBV28; D is perhaps TRBD1 (6 bases). CDR3 length: 16 amino acids. Germline-derived CDR1 and CDR2 are MDHEN and SYDVKM. The germline V and J ends were trimmed by 5 bases and 6 bases, with 20 bases remaining between them. The CDR3 reads CASSALYRVRGQPQHF. The CDR3 nucleotides read TGTGCCAGCAGTGCTCTATACAGGGTGCGGGGTCAGCCCCAGCATTTT. The whole variable domain, remainder taken from reference TRBV28 and TRBJ1-5, is DVKVTQSSRYLVKRTGEKVFLECVQDMDHENMFWYRQDPGLGLRLIYFSYDVKMKEKGDIPEGYSVSREKKERFSLILESASTNQTSMYLCASSALYRVRGQPQHFGDGTRLSIL.

The chain is built from TRBV5-1 and TRBJ1-4, with unresolved D. Germline V CDR1 and CDR2: SGHRS, YFSETQ. This CDR3 spans 15 amino acids. Trimming cost V 0 bases and J 3 bases, with 9 bases left between them. The CDR3 is CASSLDLVPNEKLFF. In DNA form, the CDR3 reads TGCGCCAGCAGCTTGGATTTAGTGCCTAATGAAAAACTGTTTTTT. Filled out from reference TRBV5-1 and TRBJ1-4, the complete variable domain reads KAGVTQTPRYLIKTRGQQVTLSCSPISGHRSVSWYQQTPGQGLQFLFEYFSETQRNKGNFPGRFSGRQFSNSRSEMNVSTLELGDSALYLCASSLDLVPNEKLFFGSGTQLSVL.

V gene TRBV6-8 combines with J gene TRBJ2-7; 7 nucleotides align to TRBD2. The CDR3 runs to 13 residues. Unmatched junction bases numbered 4, after V lost 6 bases and J lost 2 bases. The germline V gene has CDR1 MNHGY and CDR2 SAAAGT. Here the CDR3 reads CASSRGGPYEQYF. Here the CDR3 DNA reads TGTGCCAGCAGCCGGGGAGGGCCCTACGAGCAGTACTTC.

The V call is TRBV30, the J call TRBJ2-3, with a possible D match to TRBD2 (5 bases). Trimming pared 0 bases from V and 4 bases from J, leaving 8 bases between. Germline-derived CDR1 and CDR2 are GTSNPN and SVGIG (reference sequence). This CDR3 has 13 amino acids. The CDR3 loop reads CAWSVEGPDTQYF. In DNA, the CDR3 is TGTGCCTGGAGTGTAGAGGGCCCAGATACGCAGTATTTT. Filled out from reference TRBV30 and TRBJ2-3, the complete variable domain reads SQTIHQWPATLVQPVGSPLSLECTVEGTSNPNLYWYRQAAGRGLQLLFYSVGIGQISSEVPQNLSASRPQDRQFILSSKKLLLSDSGFYLCAWSVEGPDTQYFGPGTRLTVL.

This rearrangement joins TRBV14 to TRBJ1-1; D remains unclear. In germline, CDR1 is SGHDN, CDR2 FVKESK. The CDR3 totals 13 residues. The V end was cut by 5 bases, the J end by 4 bases, with 11 bases between. Here the CDR3 DNA reads TGTGCCAGCAGCACCCTCTTGAGCACTGAAGCTTTCTTT. Its protein is CASSTLLSTEAFF. The full variable domain, with the rest looked up from reference TRBV14 and TRBJ1-1, is EAGVTQFPSHSVIEKGQTVTLRCDPISGHDNLYWYRRVMGKEIKFLLHFVKESKQDESGMPNNRFLAERTGGTYSTLKVQPAELEDSGVYFCASSTLLSTEAFFGQGTRLTVV.

The chain has TRBV10-1 and TRBJ2-3; D not certain. The CDR3 is made up of 14 amino acids. Germline V gene sequence: CDR1 WNHNN, CDR2 SYGVQD (reference sequence). The V and J ends lost 0 bases and 4 bases respectively, with 8 bases between them. The CDR3 region is CASSESKGSDTQYF. In DNA form, the CDR3 reads TGCGCCAGCAGTGAGTCGAAAGGTTCAGATACGCAGTATTTT.

This clone has only one observation. The V gene is TRBV12-5, the J gene TRBJ1-2; D not certain. V shed 1 base and J shed 2 bases, with 5 bases lying between them. CDR1 and CDR2 (germline): LGHNT, FRNRAP. CDR3 length: 13 residues. For the CDR3, the DNA is TGTGCTAGTGGTTTGGCCCTGAACTATGGCTACACCTTC. Residues: CASGLALNYGYTF.

V and J are TRBV14 and TRBJ2-5; 10 bases are shared with TRBD1. Germline values: CDR1 SGHDN, CDR2 FVKESK. The CDR3 extends over 15 amino acids. V lost 5 bases, J lost 5 bases, and 8 bases stayed unmatched. In DNA form, the CDR3 reads TGTGCCAGCAGCTGGAGGGACAGGGGTCGGGAGACCCAGTACTTC. Translating it yields CASSWRDRGRETQYF.

This sequence joins TRBV2 and TRBJ2-1, with D perhaps TRBD1 (6 bases). Trimming left V 6 bases short and J 7 bases short, with 16 bases between. Germline V lookup: CDR1 SNHLY, CDR2 FYNNEI. This CDR3 comprises 14 residues. CDR3 region: CASSGGAGENEQFF. The CDR3 bases are TGTGCCAGCAGCGGCGGAGCAGGGGAAAATGAGCAGTTCTTC. Full variable domain (outside the CDR3, taken from reference TRBV2 and TRBJ2-1): EPEVTQTPSHQVTQMGQEVILRCVPISNHLYFYWYRQILGQKVEFLVSFYNNEISEKSEIFDDQFSVERPDGSNFTLKIRSTKLEDSAMYFCASSGGAGENEQFFGPGTRLTVL.

The chain is built from TRBV19 and TRBJ1-2; the D is unclear. V was trimmed by 0 bases and J by 4 bases, leaving 12 bases between them. The germline CDR1 and CDR2 sequences are LNHDA and SQIVND (reference sequence). There are 15 residues in the CDR3. In nucleotides, the CDR3 is TGTGCCAGTAGTATAGATAAGTGGGCTCGCTATGGCTACACCTTC. This translates into CASSIDKWARYGYTF.

This clone was found once. V is TRBV10-2 and J is TRBJ1-3, with 9 bases aligning to TRBD1. Per the germline V gene, CDR1 is WSHSY and CDR2 is SAAADI. The length of the CDR3 is 13 residues. V shed 6 bases, J shed 9 bases, and the junction held 6 bases outside the gene matches. In DNA, the CDR3 is TGCGCCAGCAGCCCGGGACAGGGAGCCACCATATATTTT. Its translation: CASSPGQGATIYF.

The V and J genes are TRBV19 and TRBJ2-1; D possibly corresponds to TRBD1 (6 bases). The V and J ends lost 3 bases and 5 bases respectively, with 14 bases between them. This CDR3 is built from 15 residues. In germline, CDR1 is LNHDA, CDR2 SQIVND (reference sequence). CDR3 in DNA: TGTGCCAGTAGTATCCCTCGGACAGATAACAATGAGCAGTTCTTC. Its translation is CASSIPRTDNNEQFF. The variable domain in full, with the rest retrieved from reference TRBV19 and TRBJ2-1, is DGGITQSPKYLFRKEGQNVTLSCEQNLNHDAMYWYRQDPGQGLRLIYYSQIVNDFQKGDIAEGYSVSREKKESFPLTVTSAQKNPTAFYLCASSIPRTDNNEQFFGPGTRLTVL.

The rearrangement joins TRBV29-1 to TRBJ1-4, with D possibly TRBD1 on 5 matching bases. This CDR3 region has 13 residues. The germline gives CDR1 SQVTM, CDR2 ANQGSEA. Trimming stripped 2 bases from V and 8 bases from J, with 12 bases between. The CDR3 sequence: CSVELGRAEKLFF. In DNA, the CDR3 is TGCAGCGTTGAACTGGGGCGGGCGGAAAAACTGTTTTTT.

In this sample, this clone turned up a few times. The CDR3 DNA reads TGTGCCAGCTCACTGGATGGACAGGGTTTGTATGCTTTCTTT. Protein: CASSLDGQGLYAFF. The chain combines TRBV18 with TRBJ1-1; 8 bases align to TRBD1. Germline CDR1 is KGHSH and CDR2 is LQKENI. V lost 4 bases and J lost 11; bases outside the gene matches: 12. This CDR3 has 14 amino acids.

The chain couples TRBV28 to TRBJ2-7; D is tentatively TRBD1 or TRBD2 (5 bases each). The CDR3 is 14 residues long. The germline V gene has CDR1 MDHEN and CDR2 SYDVKM. Trimming took 8 bases from V and 5 from J, leaving 19 bases between them. The CDR3 region has the DNA TGTGCCAGCCTTAATCCGGGACCTGACGACGAGCAGTACTTC. This codes for CASLNPGPDDEQYF.

The gene calls are TRBV5-1 and TRBJ2-5; 7 nucleotides line up with TRBD1. Germline V CDR1 and CDR2: SGHRS, YFSETQ. V shed 0 bases, J shed 7 bases, and the junction held 9 bases outside the gene matches. CDR3 length: 15 amino acids. In DNA, the CDR3 is TGCGCCAGCAGCTTGGTTCAGGGGGAGACTCGGACCCAGTACTTC. Protein product: CASSLVQGETRTQYF.

The chain joins TRBV6-8 to TRBJ1-6; D gene unclear. CDR3 length: 13 amino acids. V was clipped by 6 bases and J by 8 bases, with 11 bases between them. Germline values: CDR1 MNHGY, CDR2 SAAAGT. As DNA, the CDR3 is TGTGCCAGCAGAGACTTCGGCGATTCACCCCTCCACTTT. It translates to CASRDFGDSPLHF.

The chain carries TRBV19 and TRBJ2-3, with D unclear. The CDR3 contains 13 residues. V was cut by 6 bases and J by 1 base, with 8 bases left in between. Germline CDR1 LNHDA, CDR2 SQIVND (reference sequence). CDR3 nucleotide sequence: TGTGCCAGTAGGCCGTGGGGCACAGATACGCAGTATTTT. Protein sequence: CASRPWGTDTQYF.

This chain uses TRBV5-1 with TRBJ2-7; D may be TRBD2 (6 bases). This CDR3 region has 14 residues. Trimming removed 2 bases from V and 0 bases from J, with 9 bases in between. Germline values: CDR1 SGHRS, CDR2 YFSETQ. CDR3 nucleotides: TGCGCCAGCAGCTTCGGGGGAAACTCCTACGAGCAGTACTTC. This translates into CASSFGGNSYEQYF.

This clone was counted once. The CDR3 nucleotides read TGCGCCAGCACCAATTCATATAGCACAGATACGCAGTATTTT. Amino acids: CASTNSYSTDTQYF. The rearrangement joins TRBV5-1 to TRBJ2-3; D is undetermined. Trimming cost V 6 bases and J 0 bases, with 11 bases left between them. From germline, CDR1 is SGHRS and CDR2 YFSETQ. The CDR3 loop spans 14 amino acids.

The chain uses TRBV18 and TRBJ1-1, with unresolved D. Germline CDR1 is KGHSH and CDR2 is LQKENI. This CDR3 is built from 14 residues. Deletions cut 6 bases from V and 5 bases from J, with 16 bases between. In DNA form, the CDR3 reads TGTGCCAGCTCCCAAAACCGGCGGGTTACTGAAGCTTTCTTT. Its translation: CASSQNRRVTEAFF.

V is TRBV22-1 and J is TRBJ1-2; the table's D call TRBD1 went unverified against the DNA. TRBV22-1 represents a pseudogene. The CDR3 runs to 14 residues. This chain's CDR3 is CASSRQGENYGYTF. The CDR3, as DNA: TGTGCCAGCAGCAGACAGGGTGAAAACTATGGCTACACCTTC.

The genes are TRBV5-1 and TRBJ2-5; 10 bases align to TRBD2. Trimming at V came to 1 base and at J to 1 base, leaving 13 bases not matched to a gene. Germline V gene data show CDR1 as SGHRS and CDR2 as YFSETQ. This CDR3 comprises 19 residues. The CDR3 nucleotides read TGCGCCAGCAGCTTGTTTCTAGCGGGAGCGCGAGGGGGCCAAGAGACCCAGTACTTC. Its translation: CASSLFLAGARGGQETQYF.

The chain recombines TRBV5-1 with TRBJ1-5; D remains unclear. Germline CDR1 is SGHRS and CDR2 is YFSETQ. This CDR3 has 14 amino acids. Trimming pared 4 bases from V and 7 bases from J, leaving 15 bases between. This CDR3 reads CASSLEGGRQPQHF. CDR3 nucleotides: TGCGCCAGCAGCCTGGAGGGCGGCAGGCAGCCCCAGCATTTT. The full variable domain, with the rest looked up from reference TRBV5-1 and TRBJ1-5, is KAGVTQTPRYLIKTRGQQVTLSCSPISGHRSVSWYQQTPGQGLQFLFEYFSETQRNKGNFPGRFSGRQFSNSRSEMNVSTLELGDSALYLCASSLEGGRQPQHFGDGTRLSIL.